This entry describes one TCR beta chain. The data derive from a study of blood T cell repertoires in COVID-19. Sequencing was performed with immunoSEQ multiplex PCR; in TCRdb, only in-frame clones are kept and a portion is missing. The sample holds a few hundred thousand clones, approximately 84% seen once. The CDR3 has 17 amino acids. Germline V gene sequence: CDR1 LGHNT, CDR2 FRNRAP. Trimming removed 3 bases from V and 2 bases from J, with 19 bases in between. The TCR sequence derives from a woman under 30 who had recovered from COVID-19. Sequences were obtained from PBMCs or T cells enriched from blood (not recorded which). This chain joins TRBV12-5 and TRBJ1-1; D is unclear. As DNA, the CDR3 is TGTGCTAGTGGTTTCAAGATTACTGAGTCCTTAAACACTGAAGCTTTCTTT. Protein: CASGFKITESLNTEAFF.